This T cell receptor (beta chain) is drawn from a study of T cell responses to AZD1222 COVID-19 vaccine. CDR1 and CDR2 (germline): MNHEY, SVGAGI. The CDR3 extends over 14 amino acids. The V end was cut by 11 bases, the J end by 1 base, with 17 bases between. Assay: immunoSEQ multiplex PCR; the TCRdb copy retains only in-frame clones and omits some. Here the sample spans about 150,000 clones, roughly 90% being singletons. The chain recombines TRBV6-5 with TRBJ1-2; D might be TRBD1 (6 bases). The source material was peripheral blood, sampled 28 days after the second AZD1222 dose. The receptor comes from an adult who received the AZD1222 COVID-19 vaccine. The DNA for the CDR3 is TGTGCCTCGTGTCAGGGGCAGATTAACTATGGCTACACCTTC. It translates to CASCQGQINYGYTF.